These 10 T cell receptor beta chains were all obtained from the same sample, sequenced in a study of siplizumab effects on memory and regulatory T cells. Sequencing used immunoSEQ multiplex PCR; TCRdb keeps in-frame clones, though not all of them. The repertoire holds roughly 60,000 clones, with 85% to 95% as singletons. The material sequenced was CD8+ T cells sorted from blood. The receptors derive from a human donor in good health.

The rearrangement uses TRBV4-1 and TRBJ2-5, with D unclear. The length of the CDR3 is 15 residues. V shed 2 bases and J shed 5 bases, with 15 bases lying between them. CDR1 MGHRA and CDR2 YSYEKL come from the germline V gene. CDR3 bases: TGCGCCAGCAGCCAAACCCTCGGAGAGACGGAGACCCAGTACTTC. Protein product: CASSQTLGETETQYF.

The CDR3: CASSIAPGYLSGELFF. CDR3 DNA sequence: TGTGCCAGTAGTATAGCACCAGGGTATTTGTCCGGGGAGCTGTTTTTT. The J gene is TRBJ2-2, the V gene TRBV19, with D possibly being TRBD1 (5 bases). V was clipped by 1 base and J by 6 bases, with 15 bases between them. This CDR3 spans 16 amino acids. Germline V CDR1 and CDR2: LNHDA, SQIVND (reference sequence).

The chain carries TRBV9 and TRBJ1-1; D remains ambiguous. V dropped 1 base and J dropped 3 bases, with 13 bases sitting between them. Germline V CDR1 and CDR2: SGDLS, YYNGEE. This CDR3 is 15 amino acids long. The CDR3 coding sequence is TGTGCCAGCAGCGTAAAGCCGTTAGAAGACACTGAAGCTTTCTTT. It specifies CASSVKPLEDTEAFF. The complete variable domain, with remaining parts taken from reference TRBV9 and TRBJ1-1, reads DSGVTQTPKHLITATGQRVTLRCSPRSGDLSVYWYQQSLDQGLQFLIQYYNGEERAKGNILERFSAQQFPDLHSELNLSSLELGDSALYFCASSVKPLEDTEAFFGQGTRLTVV.

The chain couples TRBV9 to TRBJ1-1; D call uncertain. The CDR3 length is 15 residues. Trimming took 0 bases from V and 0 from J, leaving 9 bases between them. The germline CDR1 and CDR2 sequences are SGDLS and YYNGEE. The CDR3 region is CASSVANQMNTEAFF. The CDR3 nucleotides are TGTGCCAGCAGCGTAGCTAATCAGATGAACACTGAAGCTTTCTTT. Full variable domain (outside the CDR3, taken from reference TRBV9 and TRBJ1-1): DSGVTQTPKHLITATGQRVTLRCSPRSGDLSVYWYQQSLDQGLQFLIQYYNGEERAKGNILERFSAQQFPDLHSELNLSSLELGDSALYFCASSVANQMNTEAFFGQGTRLTVV.

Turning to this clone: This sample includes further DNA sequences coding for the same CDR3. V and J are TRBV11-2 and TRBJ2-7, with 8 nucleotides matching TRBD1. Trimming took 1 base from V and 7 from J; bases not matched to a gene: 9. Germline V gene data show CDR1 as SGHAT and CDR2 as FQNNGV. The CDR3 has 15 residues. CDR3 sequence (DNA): TGTGCCAGCAGCTTAGGGCCTCAGGGGGCGGGGGAGCAGTACTTC. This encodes CASSLGPQGAGEQYF.

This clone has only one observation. CDR3 coding DNA: TGTGCCAGCAGCCAAGAGCTAGCGGGAGGAGAGACCCAGTACTTC. This gives the protein CASSQELAGGETQYF. The rearrangement uses TRBV14 and TRBJ2-5; 11 nucleotides align to TRBD2. Germline CDR1 SGHDN, CDR2 FVKESK. The CDR3 extends over 15 amino acids. V was clipped by 0 bases and J by 4 bases; unmatched bases: 1.

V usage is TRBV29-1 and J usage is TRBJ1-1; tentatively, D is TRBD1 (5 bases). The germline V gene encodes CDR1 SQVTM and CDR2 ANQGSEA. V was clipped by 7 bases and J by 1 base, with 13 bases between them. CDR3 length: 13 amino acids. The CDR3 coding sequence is TGCAGCGGGGGACTGGATCAGAACACTGAAGCTTTCTTT. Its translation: CSGGLDQNTEAFF.

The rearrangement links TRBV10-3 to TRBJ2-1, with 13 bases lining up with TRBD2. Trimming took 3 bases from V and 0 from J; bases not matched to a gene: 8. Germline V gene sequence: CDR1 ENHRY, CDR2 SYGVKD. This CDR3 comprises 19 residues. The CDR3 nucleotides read TGTGCCATCAGTGATCTGGGACTAGCGGGACAGAGCTCCTACAATGAGCAGTTCTTC. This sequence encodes CAISDLGLAGQSSYNEQFF.

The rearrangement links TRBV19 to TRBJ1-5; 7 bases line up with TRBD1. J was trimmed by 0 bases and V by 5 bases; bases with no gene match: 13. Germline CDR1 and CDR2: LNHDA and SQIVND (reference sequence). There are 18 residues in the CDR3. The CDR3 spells CASSFPDGDSHSNQPQHF. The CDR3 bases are TGTGCCAGTAGTTTCCCTGATGGGGACAGCCATAGCAATCAGCCCCAGCATTTT. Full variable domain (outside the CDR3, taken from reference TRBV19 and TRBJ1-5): DGGITQSPKYLFRKEGQNVTLSCEQNLNHDAMYWYRQDPGQGLRLIYYSQIVNDFQKGDIAEGYSVSREKKESFPLTVTSAQKNPTAFYLCASSFPDGDSHSNQPQHFGDGTRLSIL.

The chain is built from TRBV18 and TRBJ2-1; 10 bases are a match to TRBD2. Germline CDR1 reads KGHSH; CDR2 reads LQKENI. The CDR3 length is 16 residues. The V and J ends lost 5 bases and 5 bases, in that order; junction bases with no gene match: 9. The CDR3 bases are TGTGCCAGCTCAACCGGGACTAGCGTTCCCCACAATGAGCAGTTCTTC. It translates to CASSTGTSVPHNEQFF. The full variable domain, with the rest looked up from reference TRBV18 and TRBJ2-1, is NAGVMQNPRHLVRRRGQEARLRCSPMKGHSHVYWYRQLPEEGLKFMVYLQKENIIDESGMPKERFSAEFPKEGPSILRIQQVVRGDSAAYFCASSTGTSVPHNEQFFGPGTRLTVL.